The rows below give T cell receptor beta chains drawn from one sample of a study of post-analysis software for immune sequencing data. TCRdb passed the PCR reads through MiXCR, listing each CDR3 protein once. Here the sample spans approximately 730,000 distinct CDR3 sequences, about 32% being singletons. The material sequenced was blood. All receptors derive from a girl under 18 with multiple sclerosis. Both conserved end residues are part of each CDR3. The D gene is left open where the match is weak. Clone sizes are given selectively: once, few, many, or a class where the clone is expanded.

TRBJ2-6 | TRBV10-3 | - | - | CAISLASESGANVLTF | TGTGCCATCAGTTTGGCATCAGAATCTGGGGCCAACGTCCTGACTTTC
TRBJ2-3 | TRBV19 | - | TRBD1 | CASSRERDSNTDTQYF | TGTGCCAGTAGCCGAGAACGGGACAGCAACACAGATACGCAGTATTTT
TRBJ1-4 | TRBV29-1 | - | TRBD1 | CSVARGPTNEKLFF | TGCAGCGTTGCCAGGGGGCCAACCAATGAAAAACTGTTTTTT
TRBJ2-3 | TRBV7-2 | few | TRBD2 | CASSLGSSGSTDTQYF | TGTGCCAGCAGCTTAGGGTCTAGCGGTAGCACAGATACGCAGTATTTT
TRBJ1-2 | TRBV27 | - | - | CASSQFGGGGRYGYTF | TGTGCCAGCAGCCAATTCGGCGGGGGGGGGAGGTATGGCTACACCTTC
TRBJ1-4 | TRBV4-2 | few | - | CASSQGRTQPNEKLFF | TGTGCCAGCAGCCAAGGACGGACGCAGCCTAATGAAAAACTGTTTTTT
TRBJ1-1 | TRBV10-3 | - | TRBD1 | CAITPTGALNTEAFF | TGTGCCATCACCCCGACAGGGGCTTTGAACACTGAAGCTTTCTTT
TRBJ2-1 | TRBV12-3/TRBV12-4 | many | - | CASSQRLLDLPYNEQFF | TGTGCCAGCAGCCAGAGGCTCTTGGACTTGCCGTACAATGAGCAGTTCTTC
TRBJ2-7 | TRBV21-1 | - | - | CASSKKDRTRGDEQYF | TGTGCCAGCAGCAAGAAGGACAGGACCCGAGGGGACGAGCAGTACTTC
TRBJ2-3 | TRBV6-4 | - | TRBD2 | CASSLAGDADTQYF | TGTGCCAGCAGTTTAGCGGGAGACGCAGATACGCAGTATTTT
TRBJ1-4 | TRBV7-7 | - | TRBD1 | CASSLGTDSKLFF | TGTGCTAGCAGCTTGGGGACAGACTCAAAACTGTTTTTT
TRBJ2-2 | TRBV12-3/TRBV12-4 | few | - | CASSFTGDGELFF | TGTGCCAGCAGTTTCACCGGGGACGGGGAGCTGTTTTTT
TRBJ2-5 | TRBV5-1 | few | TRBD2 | CASSLVGSGAPETQYF | TGCGCCAGCAGCTTGGTTGGTAGCGGGGCCCCAGAGACCCAGTACTTC
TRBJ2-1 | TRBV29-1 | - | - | CSVFWGYNEQFF | TGCAGCGTTTTCTGGGGCTACAATGAGCAGTTCTTC
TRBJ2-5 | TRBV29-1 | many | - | CSVDLGGGETQYF | TGCAGCGTTGATCTGGGGGGCGGGGAGACCCAGTACTTC
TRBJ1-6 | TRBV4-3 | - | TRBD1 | CASSLTPMGQGNSPLHF | TGCGCCAGCAGCCTCACACCTATGGGACAGGGAAATTCACCCCTCCACTTT
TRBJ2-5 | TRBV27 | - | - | CASSLSKGQIQETQYF | TGTGCCAGCAGTTTATCGAAAGGACAGATCCAAGAGACCCAGTACTTC
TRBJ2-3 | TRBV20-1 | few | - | CSARLRGSGTDTQYF | TGCAGTGCGAGGCTCAGGGGCAGTGGCACAGATACGCAGTATTTT
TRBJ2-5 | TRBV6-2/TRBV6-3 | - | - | CASSLNVIRTQYF | TGTGCCAGCAGTCTCAACGTGATACGGACCCAGTACTTC
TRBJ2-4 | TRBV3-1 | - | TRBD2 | CASSQDRDSGGADIQYF | TGTGCCAGCAGCCAAGATAGGGATAGCGGGGGGGCGGACATTCAGTACTTC
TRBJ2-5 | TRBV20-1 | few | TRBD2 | CSAWTSLAGGPSETQYF | TGCAGTGCTTGGACCTCATTAGCGGGAGGGCCCTCAGAGACCCAGTACTTC
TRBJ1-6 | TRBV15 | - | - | CATSRDANSPLHF | TGTGCCACCAGCAGAGATGCGAATTCACCCCTCCACTTT
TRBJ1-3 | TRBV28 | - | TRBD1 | CASSLTGTGGNTIYF | TGTGCCAGCAGCTTAACGGGGACAGGCGGAAACACCATATATTTT
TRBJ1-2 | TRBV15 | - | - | CATSRVGRQGDYGYTF | TGTGCCACCAGCAGAGTTGGGCGGCAGGGAGACTATGGCTACACCTTC
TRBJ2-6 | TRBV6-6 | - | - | CASSRDRTGANVLTF | TGTGCCAGCAGCCGTGACAGAACTGGGGCCAACGTCCTGACTTTC
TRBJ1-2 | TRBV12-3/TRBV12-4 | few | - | CASTVDGGYGYTF | TGTGCCAGCACCGTGGACGGAGGCTATGGCTACACCTTC
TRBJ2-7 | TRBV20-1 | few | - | CSATTGFGGDEQYF | TGCAGTGCTACCACGGGCTTCGGAGGAGACGAGCAGTACTTC
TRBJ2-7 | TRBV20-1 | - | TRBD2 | CSAFGLAQPFKSYEQYF | TGCAGTGCTTTTGGACTAGCGCAACCGTTCAAATCCTACGAGCAGTACTTC
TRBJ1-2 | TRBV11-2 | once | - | CASSFSPTENYGYTF | TGTGCCAGCAGCTTTTCCCCGACAGAAAACTATGGCTACACCTTC
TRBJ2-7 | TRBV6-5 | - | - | CASSYFNEQYF | TGTGCCAGCAGTTACTTTAACGAGCAGTACTTC
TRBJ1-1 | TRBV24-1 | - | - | CATSDGRGTEAFF | TGTGCCACCAGCGATGGTAGGGGGACTGAAGCTTTCTTT
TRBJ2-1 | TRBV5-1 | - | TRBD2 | CASSPSLGGVYNEQFF | TGCGCCAGCAGCCCCTCTCTCGGGGGGGTCTACAATGAGCAGTTCTTC
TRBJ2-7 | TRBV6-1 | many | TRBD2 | CASSDPGVAGTYEQYF | TGTGCCAGCAGTGACCCCGGGGTAGCGGGGACCTACGAGCAGTACTTC
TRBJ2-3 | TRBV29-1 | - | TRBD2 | CSVGLAGWDTQYF | TGCAGCGTGGGACTAGCGGGATGGGATACGCAGTATTTT
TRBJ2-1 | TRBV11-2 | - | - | CASRSNRAASYNEQFF | TGTGCCAGCAGATCCAACCGGGCCGCCTCCTACAATGAGCAGTTCTTC
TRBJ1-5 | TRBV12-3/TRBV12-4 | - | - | CASSFFSNQPQHF | TGTGCCAGCAGTTTTTTTAGCAATCAGCCCCAGCATTTT
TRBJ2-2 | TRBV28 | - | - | CASSFTGYTGELFF | TGTGCCAGCAGTTTCACAGGGTACACCGGGGAGCTGTTTTTT
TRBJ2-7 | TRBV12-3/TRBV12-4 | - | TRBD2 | CAGSLGTSGFSYEQYF | TGTGCCGGCAGTCTAGGGACTAGCGGGTTCTCCTACGAGCAGTACTTC
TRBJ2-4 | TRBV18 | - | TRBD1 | CASSGTGTKNIQYF | TGTGCCAGCTCAGGGACAGGGACCAAAAACATTCAGTACTTC
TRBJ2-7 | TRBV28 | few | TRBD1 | CASSPPDRGYEQYF | TGTGCCAGCAGTCCTCCGGACAGGGGTTACGAGCAGTACTTC
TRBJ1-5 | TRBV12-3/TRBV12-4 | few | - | CASSFWIQNSNQPQHF | TGTGCCAGCAGTTTTTGGATCCAGAATAGCAATCAGCCCCAGCATTTT
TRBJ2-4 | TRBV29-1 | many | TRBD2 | CSAGTSGKNIQYF | TGCAGCGCTGGGACTAGCGGAAAAAACATTCAGTACTTC
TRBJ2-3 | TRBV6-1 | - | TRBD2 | CAGSPGPLGLAGILDTQYF | TGTGCCGGCTCCCCAGGCCCTTTAGGGCTAGCGGGAATTCTAGATACGCAGTATTTT
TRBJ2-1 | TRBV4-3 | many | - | CASSQPGLYNEQFF | TGCGCCAGCAGCCAACCCGGCCTCTACAATGAGCAGTTCTTC
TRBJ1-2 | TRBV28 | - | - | CASRERGDYGYTF | TGTGCCAGCAGAGAGAGGGGGGACTATGGCTACACCTTC
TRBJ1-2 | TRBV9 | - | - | CASSVLGGNYGYTF | TGTGCCAGCAGCGTACTAGGTGGGAACTATGGCTACACCTTC
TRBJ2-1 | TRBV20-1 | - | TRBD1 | CSARWTGGYNEQFF | TGCAGTGCTAGATGGACAGGGGGGTACAATGAGCAGTTCTTC
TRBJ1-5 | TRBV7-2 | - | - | CASSLIDNQPQHF | TGTGCCAGCAGCTTGATAGACAATCAGCCCCAGCATTTT
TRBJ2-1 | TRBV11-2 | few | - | CASRSTDYNEQFF | TGTGCCAGCAGGTCCACAGATTACAATGAGCAGTTCTTC
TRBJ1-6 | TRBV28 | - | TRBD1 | CASTQTGDYNSPLHF | TGTGCCAGCACCCAAACAGGGGACTATAATTCACCCCTCCACTTT
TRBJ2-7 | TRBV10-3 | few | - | CAISDLGYEQYF | TGTGCCATCAGTGATCTTGGGTACGAGCAGTACTTC